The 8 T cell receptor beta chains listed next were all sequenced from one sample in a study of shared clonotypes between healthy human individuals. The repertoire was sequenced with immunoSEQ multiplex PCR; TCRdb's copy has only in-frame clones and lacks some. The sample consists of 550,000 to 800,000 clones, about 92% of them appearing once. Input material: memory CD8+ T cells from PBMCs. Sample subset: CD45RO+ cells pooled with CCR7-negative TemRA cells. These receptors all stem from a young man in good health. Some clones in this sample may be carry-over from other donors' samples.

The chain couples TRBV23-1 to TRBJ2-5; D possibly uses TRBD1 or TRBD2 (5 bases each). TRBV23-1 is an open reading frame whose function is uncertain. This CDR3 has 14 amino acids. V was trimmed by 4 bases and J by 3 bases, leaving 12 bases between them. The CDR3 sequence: CASSRDGREETQYF. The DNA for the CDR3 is TGCGCCAGCAGTCGGGACGGACGCGAAGAGACCCAGTACTTC.

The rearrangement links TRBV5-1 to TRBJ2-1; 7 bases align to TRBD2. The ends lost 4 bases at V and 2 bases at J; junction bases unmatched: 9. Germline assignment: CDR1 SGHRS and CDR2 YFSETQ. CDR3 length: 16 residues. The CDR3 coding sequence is TGCGCCAGCAGCCTGCAGCTAGCGGAGACCTACAATGAGCAGTTCTTC. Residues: CASSLQLAETYNEQFF.

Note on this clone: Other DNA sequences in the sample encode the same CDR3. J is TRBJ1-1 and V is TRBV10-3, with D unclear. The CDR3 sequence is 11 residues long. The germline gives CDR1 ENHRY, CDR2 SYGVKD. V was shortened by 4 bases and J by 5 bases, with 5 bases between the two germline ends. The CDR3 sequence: CAISGGTEAFF. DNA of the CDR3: TGTGCCATCAGTGGAGGTACTGAAGCTTTCTTT.

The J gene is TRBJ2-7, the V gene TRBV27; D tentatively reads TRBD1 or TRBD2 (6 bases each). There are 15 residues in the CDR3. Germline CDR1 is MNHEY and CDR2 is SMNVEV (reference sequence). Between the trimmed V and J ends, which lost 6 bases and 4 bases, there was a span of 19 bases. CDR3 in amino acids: CASSSGTQGTYEQYF. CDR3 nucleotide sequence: TGTGCCAGCAGCTCGGGTACCCAGGGGACTTACGAGCAGTACTTC.

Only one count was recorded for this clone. The CDR3 is CASSGGDNSYNEQFF. The DNA for the CDR3 is TGTGCCAGCAGTGGAGGCGACAACTCCTACAATGAGCAGTTCTTC. J is TRBJ2-1 and V is TRBV6-5, with a tentative D call TRBD2 (5 bases). The V end was cut by 5 bases, the J end by 0 bases, with 11 bases between. Germline values: CDR1 MNHEY, CDR2 SVGAGI. CDR3 length: 15 residues.

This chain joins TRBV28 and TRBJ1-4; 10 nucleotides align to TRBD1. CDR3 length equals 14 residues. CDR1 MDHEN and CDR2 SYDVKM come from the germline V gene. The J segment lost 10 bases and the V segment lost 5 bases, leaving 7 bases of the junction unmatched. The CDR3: CASSETGGGGKLFF. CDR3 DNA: TGTGCCAGCAGTGAGACAGGGGGCGGGGGAAAACTGTTTTTT.

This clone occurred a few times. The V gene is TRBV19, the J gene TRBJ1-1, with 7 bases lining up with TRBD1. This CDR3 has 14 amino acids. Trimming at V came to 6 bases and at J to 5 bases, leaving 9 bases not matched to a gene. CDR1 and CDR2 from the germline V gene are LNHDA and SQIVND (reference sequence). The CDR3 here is CASRETTGETEAFF. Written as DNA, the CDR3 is TGTGCCAGTAGGGAGACCACAGGGGAAACTGAAGCTTTCTTT. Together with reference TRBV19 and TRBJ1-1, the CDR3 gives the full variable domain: DGGITQSPKYLFRKEGQNVTLSCEQNLNHDAMYWYRQDPGQGLRLIYYSQIVNDFQKGDIAEGYSVSREKKESFPLTVTSAQKNPTAFYLCASRETTGETEAFFGQGTRLTVV.

CDR3 DNA: TGTGCCAGCAGTCCGAACATGCTCTATGGCTACACCTTC. This sequence encodes CASSPNMLYGYTF. The chain employs TRBV27 and TRBJ1-2; D is unresolved. V was clipped by 5 bases and J by 4 bases, with 11 bases between them. The germline V gene encodes CDR1 MNHEY and CDR2 SMNVEV (reference sequence). This CDR3 is built from 13 residues.